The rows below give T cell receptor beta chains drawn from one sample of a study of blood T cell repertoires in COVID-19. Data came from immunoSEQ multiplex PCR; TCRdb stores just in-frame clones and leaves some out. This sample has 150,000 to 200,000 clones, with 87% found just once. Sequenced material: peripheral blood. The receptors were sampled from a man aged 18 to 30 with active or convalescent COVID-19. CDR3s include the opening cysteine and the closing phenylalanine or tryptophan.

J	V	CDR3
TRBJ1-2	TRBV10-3	CAISNRGRDYGYTF
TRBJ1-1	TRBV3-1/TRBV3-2	CASSRLGTEAFF
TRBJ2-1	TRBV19	CASSISDGAGYEQFF
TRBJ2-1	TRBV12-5	CASGLGLRGFGEQFF
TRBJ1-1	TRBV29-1	CSALLLNTEAFF
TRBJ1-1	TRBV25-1	CASSERGGGNTEAFF
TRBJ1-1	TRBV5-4	CASSTETGKSEAFF
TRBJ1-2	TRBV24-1	CATSDPTWGYTF
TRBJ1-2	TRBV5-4	CASSLDGEANYGYTF
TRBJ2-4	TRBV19	CASSMLEGAKNIQYF
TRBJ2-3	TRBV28	CASSFSQGLTSTDTQYF
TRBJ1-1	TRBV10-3	CAIHWGAEAFF
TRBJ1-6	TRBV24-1	CATSDGRSSYNSPLHF